A single sample gave rise to the 32 T cell receptor beta chains below, sequenced in a study of T cells in Graves' hyperthyroidism and ophthalmopathy. Using RNA transcripts as the source, TCR beta CDR3 regions were amplified. The HTBI primer set served for first-round RT-PCR of the TCR CDR3. MiXCR was run by TCRdb on the multiplex PCR reads, yielding one entry per CDR3 protein. Of about 500,000 distinct CDR3 sequences listed, about 16% were seen once; the top ten hold around 32%. Material: blood. The receptors originated from a woman aged 30 to 39 with Graves' ophthalmopathy.

This clonotype was observed a few times. At one of its ends the junction is not consistent with the germline gene, which may arise from a read error. This rearrangement joins TRBV24-1 to TRBJ2-1, with D unclear. This CDR3 has 15 amino acids. CDR1 and CDR2 from the germline V gene are KGHDR and SFDVKD. CDR3 sequence reads: CATSDFGGSYNEQIF. DNA of the CDR3: TGTGCCACCAGTGATTTCGGCGGAAGCTACAATGAGCAGATCTTC.

The chain employs TRBV18 and TRBJ2-5; weak D call: TRBD2 (6 bases). This CDR3 spans 16 amino acids. CDR1 and CDR2 (germline): KGHSH, LQKENI. With 3 bases removed from V and 2 bases from J, the gap between germline ends came to 16 bases. The CDR3 protein is CASSPISLAPQETQYF. For the CDR3, the DNA is TGTGCCAGCTCACCCATTAGCCTAGCGCCACAAGAGACCCAGTACTTC.

In its sample, this clonotype was seen many times. The rearrangement joins TRBV3-1 to TRBJ2-7; no clear D. The CDR3 has 12 residues. CDR1 LGHDT and CDR2 YNNKEL come from the germline V gene (reference sequence). The V gene lost 4 bases and the J gene lost 4 bases, with 8 bases spanning the gap. CDR3 bases: TGTGCCAGCAGCCGTTTGGGGTACGAGCAGTACTTC. This sequence encodes CASSRLGYEQYF.

The table lists this clonotype with many counts. The genes are TRBV7-2 and TRBJ1-4, with a tentative D call TRBD1 (6 bases). V was pared by 6 bases and J by 3 bases, with 17 bases between. This CDR3 comprises 16 residues. The germline V gene encodes CDR1 SGHTA and CDR2 FQGNSA. In DNA form, the CDR3 reads TGTGCCAGCAGTCAAGACAGAGCAGGGGCTAATGAAAAACTGTTTTTT. Its protein product is CASSQDRAGANEKLFF.

This clonotype was counted ten times or more. The chain carries TRBV12-3 or TRBV12-4 and TRBJ2-7; D is ambiguous. Trimming took off 3 bases at V and 2 bases at J, with 11 bases between the two ends. There are 14 residues in the CDR3. The CDR3 is CASSFYEKAYEQYF. CDR3 sequence (DNA): TGTGCCAGCAGTTTTTATGAAAAGGCCTACGAGCAGTACTTC.

This clonotype was detected ten times or more. The V call is TRBV6-1, the J call TRBJ1-2; 7 positions match TRBD1. From germline, CDR1 is MNHNS and CDR2 SASEGT. J gave up 5 bases and V 3 bases, and 3 bases lay outside the gene matches. This CDR3 region has 13 residues. The CDR3 nucleotides read TGTGCCAGCAGTGATACAGGGGTGTATGGCTACACCTTC. This gives the protein CASSDTGVYGYTF.

This clonotype has at least ten counts. The V gene is TRBV28, the J gene TRBJ2-1; 14 nucleotides agree with TRBD2. Germline V gene sequence: CDR1 MDHEN, CDR2 SYDVKM. The CDR3 has 18 residues. Trimming at V came to 3 bases and at J to 7 bases, leaving 11 bases not matched to a gene. The CDR3: CASSLGLAGVSRRNEQFF. The CDR3 nucleotides are TGTGCCAGCAGTTTGGGACTAGCGGGAGTGTCCCGAAGAAATGAGCAGTTCTTC.

This chain connects TRBV7-9 to TRBJ2-5; TRBD2 might be the D (6 bases). The CDR3 spans 18 residues. The germline V gene has CDR1 SEHNR and CDR2 FQNEAQ (reference sequence). V gave up 1 base and J gave up 2 bases, with 20 bases separating them. The DNA of the CDR3 is TGTGCCAGCAGCTTAGTTTCTCGGGAGCAACCAAAACAAGAGACCCAGTACTTC. Its protein product is CASSLVSREQPKQETQYF. Complete variable domain (other parts from reference TRBV7-9 and TRBJ2-5): DTGVSQNPRHKITKRGQNVTFRCDPISEHNRLYWYRQTLGQGPEFLTYFQNEAQLEKSRLLSDRFSAERPKGSFSTLEIQRTEQGDSAMYLCASSLVSREQPKQETQYFGPGTRLLVL.

The rearrangement links TRBV20-1 to TRBJ1-2; D is unclear. V gave up 0 bases and J gave up 2 bases, with 10 bases separating them. Per the germline V gene, CDR1 is DFQATT and CDR2 is SNEGSKA (reference sequence). The CDR3 has 14 residues. The CDR3 sequence: CSARDEGLNYGYTF. The DNA for the CDR3 is TGCAGTGCTAGAGATGAGGGATTGAACTATGGCTACACCTTC.

The chain combines TRBV7-2 with TRBJ1-6; the D is unclear. Trimming removed 3 bases at V and 0 bases at J, with 9 bases between. CDR1 is SGHTA, CDR2 FQGNSA, per germline. The CDR3 loop spans 16 amino acids. This CDR3 reads CASSLDASSYNSPLHF. The CDR3 coding sequence is TGTGCCAGCAGCTTGGACGCGAGCTCCTATAATTCACCCCTCCACTTT.

Ten or more counts support this clonotype. The chain combines TRBV7-2 with TRBJ2-4; tentative D call: TRBD2 (5 bases). This CDR3 has 15 amino acids. Germline V gives CDR1 SGHTA, CDR2 FQGNSA. Trimming removed 5 bases at V and 0 bases at J, with 11 bases between. As DNA, the CDR3 is TGTGCCAGCAGCCCGAGGGTTGGAGCCAAAAACATTCAGTACTTC. Translating it yields CASSPRVGAKNIQYF.

Ten or more counts support this clonotype. The V and J genes are TRBV7-3 and TRBJ2-7; possibly TRBD1 for D (5 bases). Germline V gene sequence: CDR1 SGHTA, CDR2 FQGTGA. This CDR3 is built from 14 residues. The V gene lost 4 bases and the J gene lost 0 bases, with 10 bases spanning the gap. The DNA for the CDR3 is TGTGCCAGCAGCTATACAGGTAGCTCCTACGAGCAGTACTTC. This gives the protein CASSYTGSSYEQYF.

At least ten counts were recorded for this clonotype. V and J are TRBV7-2 and TRBJ2-6; unclear D gene. Germline lookup yields CDR1 SGHTA and CDR2 FQGNSA. The CDR3 extends over 18 amino acids. Trimming left V 5 bases short and J 0 bases short, with 17 bases between. The CDR3 coding sequence is TGTGCCAGCAGCCTCGGGCACCTGAGGTCCTCTGGGGCCAACGTCCTGACTTTC. This codes for CASSLGHLRSSGANVLTF.

Many counts were recorded for this clonotype. The chain employs TRBV6-1 and TRBJ2-7, with 9 bases aligning to TRBD1. J lost 3 bases, V lost 3 bases, and 3 bases had no gene match. The CDR3 is made up of 14 amino acids. Germline CDR1 reads MNHNS; CDR2 reads SASEGT. Written as DNA, the CDR3 is TGTGCCAGCAGTGAGGGGACAGGGATCTACGAGCAGTACTTC. Protein: CASSEGTGIYEQYF.

Concerning this clonotype itself: A clone one base away is much larger, so this may be a read error. This chain uses TRBV20-1 with TRBJ2-7; tentative D call: TRBD2 (5 bases). The end of the DNA fits TRBJ2-1 better, so the J call may be wrong. Germline CDR1 reads DFQATT; CDR2 reads SNEGSKA (reference sequence). The CDR3 sequence is 14 residues long. Here the CDR3 DNA reads TGCAGTGCCTCCCTAGTCCTGAGGGAGTACGAGCAGTTCTTC. Its protein is CSASLVLREYEQFF.

This clonotype was recorded a few times. The V call is TRBV9, the J call TRBJ1-6; D gene ambiguous. CDR1 and CDR2 from the germline V gene are SGDLS and YYNGEE. V dropped 0 bases and J dropped 7 bases, with 11 bases sitting between them. The CDR3 runs 15 residues. In DNA form, the CDR3 reads TGTGCCAGCAGCGTAGAGGGTCGGCCGAATTCACCCCTCCACTTT. It encodes CASSVEGRPNSPLHF.

This clonotype is medium-sized by share. This chain connects TRBV12-3 or TRBV12-4 to TRBJ2-5; D is undetermined. There are 12 residues in the CDR3. Trimming removed 1 base from V and 2 bases from J, with 2 bases in between. In DNA form, the CDR3 reads TGTGCCAGCAGTTTAGTACAAGAGACCCAGTACTTC. Residues: CASSLVQETQYF.

This clonotype was observed many times. The genes are TRBV11-2 and TRBJ2-1, with 7 bases fitting TRBD2. Per the germline V gene, CDR1 is SGHAT and CDR2 is FQNNGV. The CDR3 is made up of 15 amino acids. J lost 7 bases, V lost 2 bases, and 8 bases had no gene match. CDR3 protein: CASSLLIGGSNEQFF. The CDR3 DNA follows: TGTGCCAGCAGCTTACTCATCGGGGGGTCGAATGAGCAGTTCTTC.

This clonotype was counted at least ten times. This chain joins TRBV28 and TRBJ1-1; TRBD1 is a possible D gene (6 bases). The CDR3 runs to 14 residues. V was clipped by 3 bases and J by 6 bases, with 14 bases between them. CDR1 and CDR2 (germline): MDHEN, SYDVKM. The CDR3 here is CASSFSGRTAEAFF. The CDR3 nucleotides are TGTGCCAGCAGTTTCTCTGGACGGACAGCTGAAGCTTTCTTT.

About this clonotype: Just one base apart from a much larger clone, this may be a read error. The chain is built from TRBV7-3 and TRBJ2-3; TRBD2 might be the D (7 bases). The CDR3 sequence is 14 residues long. Germline lookup yields CDR1 SGHTA and CDR2 FQGTGA. CDR3 sequence (DNA): TGTGCCATCAGCCAAAACGGGGGGCGAGATACGCAGTATTTT. Its protein is CAISQNGGRDTQYF.

At least ten counts were recorded for this clonotype. This sequence joins TRBV28 and TRBJ2-7; D is unclear. V gave up 5 bases and J gave up 0 bases, with 8 bases separating them. The CDR3 sequence is 13 residues long. Per germline, CDR1 MDHEN and CDR2 SYDVKM. CDR3 nucleotide sequence: TGTGCCAGCAGTCCCCACCCCTCCTACGAGCAGTACTTC. Translation: CASSPHPSYEQYF.

A few counts support this clonotype. The chain links TRBV19 to TRBJ1-5; 9 nucleotides agree with TRBD1. Germline CDR1 is LNHDA and CDR2 is SQIVND (reference sequence). The CDR3 loop spans 16 amino acids. The trim removed 6 bases at V and 3 bases at J, leaving 9 bases unmatched. CDR3 sequence (DNA): TGTGCCAGTAGACCCGAGGGACAGGGAAACAATCAGCCCCAGCATTTT. It is translated as CASRPEGQGNNQPQHF.

The sample holds a few counts of this clonotype. The chain has TRBV29-1 and TRBJ2-7; 7 bases line up with TRBD2. The J segment lost 2 bases and the V segment lost 6 bases, leaving 7 bases of the junction unmatched. The CDR3 length is 13 residues. Per the germline V gene, CDR1 is SQVTM and CDR2 is ANQGSEA. This CDR3 reads CSVSSGPTYEQYF. The CDR3 DNA reads as TGCAGCGTGTCTAGCGGACCGACCTACGAGCAGTACTTC.

The genes are TRBV20-1 and TRBJ1-1; D is uncertain. V was clipped by 0 bases and J by 4 bases, with 18 bases between them. In germline, CDR1 is DFQATT, CDR2 SNEGSKA (reference sequence). The CDR3 is 16 residues long. This CDR3 is CSARDIVEPPGTEAFF. DNA of the CDR3: TGCAGTGCTAGAGATATTGTGGAGCCCCCGGGCACTGAAGCTTTCTTT.

This chain connects TRBV4-1 to TRBJ2-1; 11 bases are shared with TRBD2. Germline CDR1 reads MGHRA; CDR2 reads YSYEKL. V was pared by 0 bases and J by 10 bases, with 8 bases of the junction left unmatched. The CDR3 consists of 16 residues. CDR3 in amino acids: CASSQDSLAGGWEQFF. The CDR3 DNA follows: TGCGCCAGCAGCCAAGATTCGCTAGCGGGAGGTTGGGAGCAGTTCTTC.

This rearrangement joins TRBV28 to TRBJ1-6; 10 nucleotides line up with TRBD1. This CDR3 comprises 15 residues. The V and J ends lost 6 bases and 6 bases, in that order; junction bases with no gene match: 5. Germline CDR1 reads MDHEN; CDR2 reads SYDVKM. The chain's CDR3 is CASSNRDRGNSPLHF. The CDR3 coding sequence is TGTGCCAGCAGCAATAGGGACAGGGGTAATTCACCCCTCCACTTT.

A note on this clonotype: One base away lies a much larger clone, so this may be a sequencing read error. Likely a read error: the CDR3 ends without its conserved phenylalanine or tryptophan. DNA of the CDR3: TGTGCCAGCAGCCCTTTGACAGGGAACTATGGCTACACCCTC. It is translated as CASSPLTGNYGYTL. This chain connects TRBV4-2 to TRBJ1-2; 7 nucleotides align to TRBD1. The CDR3 runs to 14 residues. From germline, CDR1 is LGHNA and CDR2 YNFKEQ. The trim removed 4 bases at V and 2 bases at J, leaving 4 bases unmatched.

This clonotype was counted many times. The rearrangement joins TRBV20-1 to TRBJ2-7; TRBD1 agrees at 10 bases. Losses at the gene ends were 1 base for V and 2 bases for J; bases not matched to a gene: 5. The CDR3 is 15 amino acids. Looked up from germline, CDR1 is DFQATT and CDR2 is SNEGSKA (reference sequence). CDR3 loop: CSARGGQGTTYEQYF. The CDR3 DNA is TGCAGTGCTAGAGGGGGACAGGGGACCACCTACGAGCAGTACTTC.

In this sample, this clonotype turned up a few times. The chain has TRBV5-1 and TRBJ2-7; 10 bases align to TRBD2. This CDR3 is 19 amino acids long. Germline V gives CDR1 SGHRS, CDR2 YFSETQ. Trimming took 4 bases from V and 5 from J; bases not matched to a gene: 21. The CDR3 nucleotides are TGCGCCAGCAGCCCCGGAGGTCTAGCGGGAGAATGGGGAAAAAACGAGCAGTACTTC. Protein: CASSPGGLAGEWGKNEQYF.

This sequence joins TRBV7-2 and TRBJ1-5, with a tentative D call TRBD1 (5 bases). Trimming cost V 1 base and J 7 bases, with 14 bases left between them. The CDR3 sequence is 15 residues long. Per germline, CDR1 SGHTA and CDR2 FQGNSA. Here the CDR3 DNA reads TGTGCCAGCAGCTTAGATGGGGCCTTTAGGCAGCCCCAGCATTTT. Protein sequence: CASSLDGAFRQPQHF.

The chain combines TRBV20-1 with TRBJ2-5; the match to TRBD1 covers 7 bases. The CDR3 is made up of 17 amino acids. Germline V gene sequence: CDR1 DFQATT, CDR2 SNEGSKA (reference sequence). Losses at the gene ends were 8 bases for V and 0 bases for J; bases not matched to a gene: 18. CDR3 in DNA: TGCAGTTCACATTCAATCACCAAGGACAGGTACCAAGAGACCCAGTACTTC. Translated: CSSHSITKDRYQETQYF.

This clonotype was counted at least ten times. The V gene is TRBV10-3, the J gene TRBJ2-7; D possibly uses TRBD1 or TRBD2 (7 bases each). The ends were cut back, 10 bases at V and 0 bases at J, with 13 bases in the middle. This CDR3 has 13 amino acids. CDR1 and CDR2 (germline): ENHRY, SYGVKD. This chain's CDR3 is CANRGGSSYEQYF. The CDR3 DNA is TGTGCCAACAGGGGAGGGAGCTCCTACGAGCAGTACTTC.